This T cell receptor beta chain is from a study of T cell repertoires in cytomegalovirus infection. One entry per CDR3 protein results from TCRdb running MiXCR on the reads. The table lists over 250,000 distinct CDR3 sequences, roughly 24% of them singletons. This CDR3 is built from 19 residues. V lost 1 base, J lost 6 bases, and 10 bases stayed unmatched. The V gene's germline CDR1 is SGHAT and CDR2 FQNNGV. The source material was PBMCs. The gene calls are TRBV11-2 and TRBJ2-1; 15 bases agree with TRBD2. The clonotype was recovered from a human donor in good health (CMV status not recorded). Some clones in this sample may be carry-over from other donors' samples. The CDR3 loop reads CASSLGPRTSGRAVNEQFF. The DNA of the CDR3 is TGTGCCAGCAGCTTAGGTCCCCGGACTAGCGGGAGGGCCGTCAATGAGCAGTTCTTC.